This TCR beta chain was captured in a study of cytomegalovirus exposure and HLA in healthy donors. Study in general: A prior analysis found some 110 million unique TCR beta sequences from around 180 million T cells. Findings and caveats of the study: Follow-up analysis found HLA locus-dependent TCR association rates, highest for DRB1 and lowest for HLA-C. Researchers reported in a later analysis that a missense DCLRE1C variant was tied to TCR beta V- and J-gene trimming. For presence/absence analyses, sequencing depth was assumed to be roughly uniform across donors.

V lost 0 bases to trimming and J lost 5 bases; unmatched junction nucleotides: 4. From germline, CDR1 is SQVTM and CDR2 ANQGSEA. The CDR3 extends over 15 amino acids. Primers: 60 Vbeta forward and 13 Jbeta reverse. Profiling relied on immunoSEQ multiplex PCR, and the TCRdb table lists in-frame clones only, not all of them. The repertoire consists of 120,000 or so clones, with about 83% occurring once and the leading ten covering roughly 3.6%. With respect to this clone: Its antigen is as yet unknown.

The clonotype originates from a man aged 25 to 45 in good health and CMV-seronegative. The chain carries TRBV29-1 and TRBJ1-4; TRBD1 agrees at 9 bases. Source material: PBMCs. The CDR3 region is CSVEDPGTGNEKLFF. DNA for the CDR3: TGCAGCGTTGAAGACCCCGGGACAGGGAATGAAAAACTGTTTTTT.